The 25 T cell receptor beta chains in this list originate from one sample, sequenced in a study of blood T cell repertoires in COVID-19. Libraries were prepared by immunoSEQ multiplex PCR; TCRdb keeps only in-frame clonotypes and omits some of them. The sample carries tens of thousands of clones, approximately 80% recorded once. Material for sequencing was peripheral blood. These receptors were obtained from a human donor with active or convalescent COVID-19. The donor label of this sample is uncertain.

This clone was seen more than once but under ten times. V usage is TRBV9 and J usage is TRBJ2-5; 9 nucleotides match TRBD1. The V and J ends lost 2 bases and 5 bases, in that order; junction bases with no gene match: 10. The CDR3 covers 16 residues. Germline CDR1 SGDLS, CDR2 YYNGEE. The CDR3 protein is CASSVGVRDREETQYF. CDR3 DNA: TGTGCCAGCAGCGTGGGGGTCCGGGACAGGGAGGAGACCCAGTACTTC.

A single count supports this clone. The rearrangement joins TRBV5-1 to TRBJ2-7; 10 bases fit TRBD1. Germline CDR1 reads SGHRS; CDR2 reads YFSETQ. The length of the CDR3 is 13 residues. V lost 3 bases to trimming and J lost 5 bases; unmatched junction nucleotides: 2. For the CDR3, the DNA is TGCGCCAGCAGCTGGACAGGGGGGGACGAGCAGTACTTC. Encoded protein: CASSWTGGDEQYF.

The chain is built from TRBV28 and TRBJ2-1; TRBD1 might be the D (5 bases). This CDR3 has 15 amino acids. V was shortened by 6 bases and J by 4 bases, with 16 bases between the two germline ends. CDR1 is MDHEN, CDR2 SYDVKM, per germline. In nucleotides, the CDR3 is TGTGCCAGCAGCCCTACCTCGACAGTTTACAATGAGCAGTTCTTC. Its translation: CASSPTSTVYNEQFF. The full variable domain, with the rest looked up from reference TRBV28 and TRBJ2-1, is DVKVTQSSRYLVKRTGEKVFLECVQDMDHENMFWYRQDPGLGLRLIYFSYDVKMKEKGDIPEGYSVSREKKERFSLILESASTNQTSMYLCASSPTSTVYNEQFFGPGTRLTVL.

The chain is built from TRBV5-4 and TRBJ1-4; D uncertain. Trimming stripped 4 bases from V and 3 bases from J, with 10 bases between. CDR3 size: 14 residues. Per germline, CDR1 SGHNT and CDR2 YYREEE (reference sequence). CDR3 nucleotides: TGTGCCAGCAGCCCCGGGAAGCCTAATGAAAAACTGTTTTTT. Its translation is CASSPGKPNEKLFF.

The chain has TRBV18 and TRBJ1-4; a weak D match, TRBD1 (5 bases). Germline loops: CDR1 KGHSH, CDR2 LQKENI. The germline V and J ends were trimmed by 3 bases and 8 bases, with 16 bases remaining between them. The CDR3 covers 15 residues. The CDR3 sequence is CASSPSMDTREKLFF. CDR3 coding DNA: TGTGCCAGCTCACCGAGTATGGACACACGGGAAAAACTGTTTTTT.

This sequence joins TRBV27 and TRBJ2-7, with 7 bases that match TRBD1. The V gene end was trimmed by 2 bases and the J gene end by 3 bases; junction bases not matched to a gene: 4. Germline-derived CDR1 and CDR2 are MNHEY and SMNVEV (reference sequence). The CDR3 sequence is 14 residues long. In DNA form, the CDR3 reads TGTGCCAGCAGTTTAGACAGGGTGTACTACGAGCAGTACTTC. It is translated as CASSLDRVYYEQYF.

The rearrangement links TRBV20-1 to TRBJ2-4; TRBD2 matches 14 bases. V lost 3 bases, J lost 0 bases, and 7 bases stayed unmatched. The CDR3 is 18 amino acids. Germline V gives CDR1 DFQATT, CDR2 SNEGSKA (reference sequence). The CDR3 loop reads CSASRRLAGGIAKNIQYF. Here the CDR3 DNA reads TGCAGTGCTAGTCGCAGACTAGCGGGAGGGATAGCCAAAAACATTCAGTACTTC.

CDR3 sequence reads: CASSLVPATNEKLFF. CDR3 coding DNA: TGTGCCAGCAGTTTAGTCCCGGCAACTAATGAAAAACTGTTTTTT. The genes are TRBV27 and TRBJ1-4; D gene ambiguous. The CDR3 runs 15 residues. In germline, CDR1 is MNHEY, CDR2 SMNVEV (reference sequence). V was trimmed by 2 bases and J by 0 bases, leaving 7 bases between them.

V gene TRBV5-4 combines with J gene TRBJ2-1; D unclear. CDR3 length equals 13 residues. Looked up from germline, CDR1 is SGHNT and CDR2 is YYREEE (reference sequence). Trimming pared 4 bases from V and 4 bases from J, leaving 9 bases between. CDR3 sequence reads: CASSHPQYNEQFF. Here the CDR3 DNA reads TGTGCCAGCAGCCACCCCCAGTACAATGAGCAGTTCTTC.

This clone was observed a handful of times. The chain carries TRBV7-8 and TRBJ2-1; 7 bases are shared with TRBD2. Germline V CDR1 and CDR2: SGHVS, FQNEAQ. The CDR3 runs to 14 residues. V was clipped by 6 bases and J by 4 bases; unmatched bases: 6. In DNA form, the CDR3 reads TGTGCCAGCAGTGAAGCGGGAAAATACAATGAGCAGTTCTTC. It encodes CASSEAGKYNEQFF.

This chain joins TRBV7-2 and TRBJ1-2; weak D call: TRBD1 (6 bases). The CDR3 is made up of 15 amino acids. The germline gives CDR1 SGHTA, CDR2 FQGNSA. Trimming shortened V by 5 bases and J by 6 bases, and 19 bases separated the two germline ends. CDR3 sequence (DNA): TGTGCCAGCAGCCCACGTGAGGGGGGGATCCATGGCTACACCTTC. Translating gives CASSPREGGIHGYTF.

V and J are TRBV7-8 and TRBJ2-7; D gene unclear. The CDR3 has 14 amino acids. CDR1 SGHVS and CDR2 FQNEAQ come from the germline V gene. Deletions cut 0 bases from V and 3 bases from J, with 9 bases between. The CDR3 coding sequence is TGTGCCAGCAGCTTAGCTACTGGTCTCTACGAGCAGTACTTC. Amino acids: CASSLATGLYEQYF.

The chain carries TRBV28 and TRBJ2-7; D possibly corresponds to TRBD2 (7 bases). V was cut by 6 bases and J by 3 bases, with 15 bases left in between. The CDR3 contains 14 residues. Germline CDR1 and CDR2: MDHEN and SYDVKM. The CDR3 here is CASSRGAGLYEQYF. In DNA form, the CDR3 reads TGTGCCAGCAGCCGGGGGGCAGGGCTCTACGAGCAGTACTTC.

This rearrangement joins TRBV5-6 to TRBJ1-1, with 8 bases aligning to TRBD1. Germline V gene data show CDR1 as SGHDT and CDR2 as YYEEEE. CDR3 length equals 16 residues. Trimming removed 3 bases from V and 5 bases from J; junction bases left unmatched: 12. The CDR3 nucleotides are TGTGCCAGCAGCTCCGACGTATCAAACAGGGGGACTGAAGCTTTCTTT. The encoded protein is CASSSDVSNRGTEAFF.

The chain's CDR3 is CASSTTAQAKNIQYF. CDR3 DNA sequence: TGTGCCAGCAGCACTACTGCTCAAGCCAAAAACATTCAGTACTTC. V usage is TRBV7-2 and J usage is TRBJ2-4, with D unclear. V lost 5 bases and J 0 bases, leaving 11 bases between the germline ends. There are 15 residues in the CDR3. Germline CDR1 SGHTA, CDR2 FQGNSA.

This clone was found once. The rearrangement uses TRBV30 and TRBJ2-3; 9 bases map to TRBD2. Unmatched junction bases numbered 2, after V lost 0 bases and J lost 4 bases. The V gene's germline CDR1 is GTSNPN and CDR2 SVGIG (reference sequence). CDR3 length equals 14 residues. CDR3 nucleotide sequence: TGTGCCTGGAGTGTAGCGGGAGGTGCAGATACGCAGTATTTT. Protein product: CAWSVAGGADTQYF.

The chain recombines TRBV28 with TRBJ2-1, with a possible D match to TRBD2 (5 bases). V was shortened by 3 bases and J by 0 bases, with 15 bases between the two germline ends. The CDR3 covers 17 residues. Germline V gene sequence: CDR1 MDHEN, CDR2 SYDVKM. CDR3: CASSFQGGVRSYNEQFF. CDR3 nucleotides: TGTGCCAGCAGTTTTCAAGGAGGAGTCCGCTCCTACAATGAGCAGTTCTTC.

The V and J genes are TRBV30 and TRBJ2-3, with D possibly being TRBD2 (6 bases). Trimming stripped 1 base from V and 0 bases from J, with 11 bases between. The CDR3 runs 15 residues. Per the germline V gene, CDR1 is GTSNPN and CDR2 is SVGIG (reference sequence). CDR3 sequence: CAWSAAGSSTDTQYF. DNA for the CDR3: TGTGCCTGGAGTGCAGCGGGTTCTAGCACAGATACGCAGTATTTT.

This chain connects TRBV5-1 to TRBJ2-5; a possible D gene is TRBD2 (6 bases). This CDR3 comprises 15 residues. Germline-derived CDR1 and CDR2 are SGHRS and YFSETQ. The V gene lost 2 bases and the J gene lost 1 base, with 12 bases spanning the gap. This CDR3 is CASSLASASQETQYF. The CDR3 DNA reads TGCGCCAGCAGCTTAGCTAGCGCATCCCAAGAGACCCAGTACTTC.

The V gene is TRBV11-2, the J gene TRBJ2-1, with a weak D call TRBD2 (6 bases). The CDR3 is 14 amino acids. V lost 1 base, J lost 4 bases, and 8 bases lay in between. Germline V gene sequence: CDR1 SGHAT, CDR2 FQNNGV. CDR3: CASSLGDSYNEQFF. The DNA for the CDR3 is TGTGCCAGCAGCTTAGGGGACTCATACAATGAGCAGTTCTTC.

This clone was found once. The chain has TRBV19 and TRBJ2-7; the match to TRBD2 covers 7 bases. Germline-derived CDR1 and CDR2 are LNHDA and SQIVND (reference sequence). After removal of 3 bases from V and 6 bases from J, the junction contained 11 bases not matched to a gene. The length of the CDR3 is 15 residues. The chain's CDR3 is CASSMEVGRIREQYF. The CDR3 DNA follows: TGTGCCAGTAGTATGGAGGTCGGGAGGATCCGCGAGCAGTACTTC.

The gene calls are TRBV6-4 and TRBJ2-2, with D perhaps TRBD1 (5 bases). Germline lookup yields CDR1 MRHNA and CDR2 SNTAGT. V was cut by 7 bases and J by 1 base, with 10 bases left in between. CDR3 length: 14 residues. The CDR3 bases are TGTGCCAGCAAAAGACAGTGGAACACCGGGGAGCTGTTTTTT. As protein: CASKRQWNTGELFF.

This clone was seen only once. The chain joins TRBV5-1 to TRBJ1-1; 8 bases align to TRBD1. This CDR3 has 12 residues. Trimming cost V 8 bases and J 3 bases; bases outside gene matches: 3. Germline values: CDR1 SGHRS, CDR2 YFSETQ. The CDR3 loop reads CASQQGDTEAFF. The CDR3, as DNA: TGCGCCAGTCAACAGGGGGACACTGAAGCTTTCTTT.

The chain couples TRBV27 to TRBJ2-1; 12 bases match TRBD2. Germline CDR1 and CDR2: MNHEY and SMNVEV (reference sequence). Trimming removed 6 bases from V and 4 bases from J; junction bases left unmatched: 10. CDR3 length: 17 residues. The CDR3 DNA sequence: TGTGCCAGCAGCCCATCGCCGGGGACTAGCGGGTACAATGAGCAGTTCTTC. Translating it yields CASSPSPGTSGYNEQFF.

This clone was observed a few times. The chain uses TRBV6-5 and TRBJ1-2; 12 nucleotides line up with TRBD1. Germline trimming cut 6 bases from V and 6 bases from J; bases unmatched to any gene: 2. CDR3 length: 13 residues. CDR1 is MNHEY and CDR2 is SVGAGI in the germline V gene. CDR3 protein: CASRGTGGDGYTF. The DNA for the CDR3 is TGTGCCAGCAGAGGGACAGGGGGCGATGGCTACACCTTC.